Given below is one T cell receptor (beta chain) in context. This CDR3 region has 14 residues. The junction had 8 bases not matched to a gene; V was cut back by 2 bases and J by 7 bases. Germline V gene lookup returns CDR1 SQVTM and CDR2 ANQGSEA. The data were obtained in a study of shared clonotypes between healthy human individuals. The authors distributed each subset's genomic DNA evenly over several immunoSEQ plates. This table comes from immunoSEQ multiplex PCR, and its TCRdb copy is limited to in-frame clones, with some not included. The sample includes more than 2,000,000 clones, approximately 95% seen only once; the top ten take around 0.4%.

Sample: naive CD4+ T cells from PBMCs. Subset: CD45RA+ positively selected. The chain is built from TRBV29-1 and TRBJ1-2; the match to TRBD1 covers 9 bases. This clonotype originated in a man between 18 and 35 years old in good health. Some clones in this sample may be carry-over from other donors' samples. Here the CDR3 reads CSVELLGQGFGYTF. CDR3 nucleotide sequence: TGCAGCGTTGAACTTCTGGGACAGGGCTTTGGCTACACCTTC.